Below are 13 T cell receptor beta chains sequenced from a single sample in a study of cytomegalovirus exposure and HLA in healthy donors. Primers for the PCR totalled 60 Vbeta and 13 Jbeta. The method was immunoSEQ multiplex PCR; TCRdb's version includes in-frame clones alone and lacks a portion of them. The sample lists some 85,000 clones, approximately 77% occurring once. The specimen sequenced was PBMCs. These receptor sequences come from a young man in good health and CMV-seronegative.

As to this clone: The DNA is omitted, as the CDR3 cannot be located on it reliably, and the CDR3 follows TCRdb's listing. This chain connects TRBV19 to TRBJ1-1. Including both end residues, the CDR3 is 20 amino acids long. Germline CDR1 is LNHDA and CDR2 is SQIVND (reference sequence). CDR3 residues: CASSNISSSGFLRRNTEAFF.

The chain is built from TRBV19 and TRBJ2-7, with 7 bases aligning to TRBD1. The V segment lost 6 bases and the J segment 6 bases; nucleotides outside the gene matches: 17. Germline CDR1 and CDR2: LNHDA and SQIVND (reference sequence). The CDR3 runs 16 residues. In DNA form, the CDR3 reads TGTGCCAGTAGCATATCCTCTCGACAGGGCGTCGCCGAGCAGTACTTC. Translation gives CASSISSRQGVAEQYF.

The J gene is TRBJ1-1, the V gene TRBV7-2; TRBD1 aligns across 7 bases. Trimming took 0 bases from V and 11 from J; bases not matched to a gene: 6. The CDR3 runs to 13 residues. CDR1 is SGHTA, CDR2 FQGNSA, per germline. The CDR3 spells CASSLARTGMAFF. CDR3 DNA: TGTGCCAGCAGCTTAGCTAGGACAGGAATGGCTTTCTTT. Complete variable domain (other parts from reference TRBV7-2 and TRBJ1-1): GAGVSQSPSNKVTEKGKDVELRCDPISGHTALYWYRQSLGQGLEFLIYFQGNSAPDKSGLPSDRFSAERTGGSVSTLTIQRTQQEDSAVYLCASSLARTGMAFFGQGTRLTVV.

The DNA of the CDR3 is TGTGCCAGCTCATCCTTCCGGGACAGAGAGAACACTGAAGCTTTCTTT. Translation gives CASSSFRDRENTEAFF. The chain recombines TRBV18 with TRBJ1-1; 7 bases line up with TRBD1. The trim removed 5 bases at V and 1 base at J, leaving 10 bases unmatched. The length of the CDR3 is 16 residues. Germline CDR1 is KGHSH and CDR2 is LQKENI.

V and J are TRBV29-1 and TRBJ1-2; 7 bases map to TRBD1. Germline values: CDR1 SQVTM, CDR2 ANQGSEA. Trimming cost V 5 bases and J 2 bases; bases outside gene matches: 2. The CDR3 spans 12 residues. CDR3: CSVLTGNYGYTF. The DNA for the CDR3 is TGCAGCGTTTTGACAGGGAACTATGGCTACACCTTC.

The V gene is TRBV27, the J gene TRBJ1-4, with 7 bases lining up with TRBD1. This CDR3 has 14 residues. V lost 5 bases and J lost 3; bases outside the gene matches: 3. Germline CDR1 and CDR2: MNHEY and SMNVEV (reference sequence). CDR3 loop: CASSPGTANEKLFF. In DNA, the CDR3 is TGTGCCAGCAGTCCCGGGACAGCTAATGAAAAACTGTTTTTT.

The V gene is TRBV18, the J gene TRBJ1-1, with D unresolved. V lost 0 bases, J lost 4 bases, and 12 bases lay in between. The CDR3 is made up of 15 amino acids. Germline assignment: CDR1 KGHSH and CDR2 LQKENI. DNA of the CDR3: TGTGCCAGCTCACCACCGTCGGCATGGAGCACTGAAGCTTTCTTT. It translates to CASSPPSAWSTEAFF.

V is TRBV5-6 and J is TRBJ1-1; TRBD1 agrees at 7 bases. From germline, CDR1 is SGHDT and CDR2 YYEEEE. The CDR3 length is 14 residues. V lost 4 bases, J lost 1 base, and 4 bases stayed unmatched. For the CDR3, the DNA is TGTGCCAGCAGCAGGGACAGAACGAACACTGAAGCTTTCTTT. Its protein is CASSRDRTNTEAFF.

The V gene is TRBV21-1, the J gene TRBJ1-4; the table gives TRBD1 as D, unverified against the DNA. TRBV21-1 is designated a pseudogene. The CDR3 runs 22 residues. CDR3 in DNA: TGTGCCAGCAGCAAACTGAAATCGGGACCAGGGGGCTTTAATGCAACTAATGAAAAACTGTTTTTT. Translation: CASSKLKSGPGGFNATNEKLFF.

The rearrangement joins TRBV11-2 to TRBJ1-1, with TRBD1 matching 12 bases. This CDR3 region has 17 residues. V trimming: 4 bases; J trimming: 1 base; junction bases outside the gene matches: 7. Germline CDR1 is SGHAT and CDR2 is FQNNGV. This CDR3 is CASSSRDRGRGNTEAFF. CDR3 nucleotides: TGTGCCAGCAGCTCCCGGGACAGGGGGCGCGGGAACACTGAAGCTTTCTTT.

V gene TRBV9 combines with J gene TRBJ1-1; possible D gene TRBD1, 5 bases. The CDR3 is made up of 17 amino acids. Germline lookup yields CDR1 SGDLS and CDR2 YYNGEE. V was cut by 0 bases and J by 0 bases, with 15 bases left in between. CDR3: CASSVATGILMNTEAFF. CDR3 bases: TGTGCCAGCAGCGTAGCTACAGGTATCTTAATGAACACTGAAGCTTTCTTT.

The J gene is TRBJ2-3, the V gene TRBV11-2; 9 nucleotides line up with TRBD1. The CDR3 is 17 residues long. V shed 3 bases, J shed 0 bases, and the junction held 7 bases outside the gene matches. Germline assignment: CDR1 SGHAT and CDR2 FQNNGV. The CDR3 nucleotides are TGTGCCAGCAGCTTCTTAACAGGGGGCGGAAGCACAGATACGCAGTATTTT. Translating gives CASSFLTGGGSTDTQYF.

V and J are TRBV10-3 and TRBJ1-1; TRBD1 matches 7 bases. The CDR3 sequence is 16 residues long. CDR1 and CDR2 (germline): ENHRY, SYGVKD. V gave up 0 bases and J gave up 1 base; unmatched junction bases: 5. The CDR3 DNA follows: TGTGCCATCAGTGAGTCAGAGGGGGCCTCGAACACTGAAGCTTTCTTT. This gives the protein CAISESEGASNTEAFF.